This T cell receptor (beta chain) is drawn from a study of blood T cell repertoires in COVID-19. Repertoires were generated with immunoSEQ multiplex PCR, while TCRdb's copy carries only in-frame clones and drops some. Here the sample spans tens of thousands of clones, more than 75% being singletons. CDR3 length: 14 amino acids. Germline V gives CDR1 KGHSH, CDR2 LQKENI. Trimming shortened V by 1 base and J by 8 bases, and 12 bases separated the two germline ends. This receptor was taken from a man aged 60 to 75 with active or convalescent COVID-19. The chain is built from TRBV18 and TRBJ1-5, with unresolved D. Sequenced input: peripheral blood. Here the CDR3 reads CASSPRADVEPQHF. For the CDR3, the DNA is TGTGCCAGCTCACCACGGGCCGATGTTGAGCCCCAGCATTTT.